These T cell receptor beta chains were read from a single sample in a study of blood T cells in healthy people across ages. TCRdb re-analysed the 5' RACE reads in MiXCR, keeping a single row per CDR3 protein. The sample has some 1.6 million distinct CDR3 sequences; about 35% are singletons. Sample: blood. The receptors derive from a woman in her 30s in good health. Both conserved end residues are part of each CDR3. Each record gives: D gene, V gene, J gene, clone size, CDR3 protein, CDR3 DNA. D genes are given only for firm matches. The listing skips clone size in some rows; elsewhere it reads once, few, many or a size class.

TRBD2	TRBV20-1	TRBJ2-7	.	CSARDPVTSGIVEQYF	TGCAGTGCTAGAGATCCGGTGACTAGCGGGATAGTCGAGCAGTACTTC
.	TRBV7-3	TRBJ1-1	.	CASSFDESTEAFF	TGTGCCAGCAGCTTCGACGAGAGCACTGAAGCTTTCTTT
.	TRBV2	TRBJ2-3	.	CASKAVNGDTQYF	TGTGCCAGCAAGGCGGTAAATGGAGATACGCAGTATTTT
TRBD2	TRBV28	TRBJ2-7	.	CASSPFSGRARSYEQYF	TGTGCCAGCAGTCCCTTTAGCGGGAGGGCACGATCCTACGAGCAGTACTTC
TRBD2	TRBV29-1	TRBJ2-3	many	CSVGLASTDTQYF	TGCAGCGTTGGACTAGCAAGCACAGATACGCAGTATTTT
.	TRBV2	TRBJ2-7	few	CASMWEQSYEQYF	TGTGCCAGCATGTGGGAACAGAGCTACGAGCAGTACTTC
.	TRBV10-3	TRBJ2-3	few	CAISGENTDTQYF	TGTGCCATCAGTGGTGAGAACACAGATACGCAGTATTTT
.	TRBV6-5	TRBJ1-2	.	CASSWRGDYGYTF	TGTGCCAGCAGTTGGCGGGGAGACTATGGCTACACCTTC
.	TRBV12-3/TRBV12-4	TRBJ2-3	many	CASSTSGSDTQYF	TGTGCCAGCAGTACGTCAGGTTCAGATACGCAGTATTTT
TRBD2	TRBV4-2	TRBJ2-7	few	CASSTSASGASYEQYF	TGTGCCAGCAGTACCTCGGCTAGCGGGGCCTCCTACGAGCAGTACTTC
TRBD1	TRBV27	TRBJ1-2	.	CATRGQGAGYGYTF	TGTGCCACACGGGGACAGGGGGCTGGCTATGGCTACACCTTC
TRBD2	TRBV7-8	TRBJ2-3	few	CASSTSIIEERDYTDTQYF	TGTGCCAGCAGCACGAGTATAATCGAGGAGCGGGACTACACAGATACGCAGTATTTT
.	TRBV10-2	TRBJ1-1	.	CASSTRETRTEAFF	TGCGCCAGCAGTACTAGGGAGACTCGCACTGAAGCTTTCTTT
.	TRBV7-6	TRBJ1-1	few	CASSSVTGGTEAFF	TGTGCCAGCAGCTCTGTGACAGGAGGCACTGAAGCTTTCTTT
.	TRBV4-1	TRBJ1-2	.	CASSQVQGSNYGYTF	TGCGCCAGCAGCCAAGTCCAGGGGTCTAACTATGGCTACACCTTC
.	TRBV5-1	TRBJ2-6	.	CASSWIGPDSGANVRTF	TGCGCCAGCAGCTGGATAGGACCAGACTCTGGGGCCAACGTCCGGACTTTC
.	TRBV20-1	TRBJ1-5	few	CSACGIYSNQPQHF	TGCAGTGCGTGCGGGATTTATAGCAATCAGCCCCAGCATTTT
.	TRBV9	TRBJ2-1	few	CASSEGQSNYNEQFF	TGTGCCAGCAGCGAAGGTCAGTCCAACTACAATGAGCAGTTCTTC
.	TRBV5-6	TRBJ2-5	few	CASSLSEEEETQYF	TGTGCCAGCAGCTTGTCAGAGGAGGAGGAGACCCAGTACTTC
.	TRBV7-9	TRBJ2-6	.	CASSLVSLRAGANVLTF	TGTGCCAGCAGCTTAGTGTCCCTCAGGGCTGGGGCCAACGTCCTGACTTTC
.	TRBV6-7	TRBJ2-3	few	CASSPIASDTDTQYF	TGTGCCAGCAGTCCAATTGCCAGTGACACAGATACGCAGTATTTT
TRBD1	TRBV20-1	TRBJ1-1	.	CSAREGQGITEAFF	TGCAGTGCTAGAGAGGGACAGGGAATCACTGAAGCTTTCTTT
TRBD2	TRBV7-9	TRBJ2-3	.	CASIDAGGPEDTQYF	TGTGCCAGCATCGATGCGGGAGGTCCCGAAGATACGCAGTATTTT
TRBD1	TRBV5-1	TRBJ2-5	many	CASSNQGARETQYF	TGCGCCAGCAGCAACCAGGGGGCGCGGGAGACCCAGTACTTC
TRBD2	TRBV6-5	TRBJ2-3	.	CASSWTSGGAATDTQYF	TGTGCCAGCAGTTGGACTAGCGGGGGGGCCGCCACAGATACGCAGTATTTT
.	TRBV5-5	TRBJ1-5	once	CASSLNPESNQPQHF	TGTGCCAGCAGCTTGAACCCAGAGAGCAATCAGCCCCAGCATTTT
.	TRBV28	TRBJ1-1	.	CASIPNTVLDTEAFF	TGTGCCAGCATTCCAAACACGGTATTGGACACTGAAGCTTTCTTT
.	TRBV6-2/TRBV6-3	TRBJ2-5	.	CASTDLGAYQETQYF	TGTGCCAGCACCGACCTAGGGGCGTACCAAGAGACCCAGTACTTC